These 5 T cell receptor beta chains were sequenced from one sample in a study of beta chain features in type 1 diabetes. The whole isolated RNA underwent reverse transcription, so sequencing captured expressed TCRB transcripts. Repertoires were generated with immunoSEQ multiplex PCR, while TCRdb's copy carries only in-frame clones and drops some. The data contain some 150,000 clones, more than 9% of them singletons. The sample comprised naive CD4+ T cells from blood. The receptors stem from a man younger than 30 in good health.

CDR3 protein: CASSPADSYEQYF. The DNA for the CDR3 is TGTGCCAGCTCACCAGCGGACAGCTACGAGCAGTACTTC. This chain links TRBV18 with TRBJ2-7, with a possible D match to TRBD1 (6 bases). This CDR3 contains 13 residues. Trimming left V 2 bases short and J 3 bases short, with 8 bases between. Per the germline V gene, CDR1 is KGHSH and CDR2 is LQKENI.

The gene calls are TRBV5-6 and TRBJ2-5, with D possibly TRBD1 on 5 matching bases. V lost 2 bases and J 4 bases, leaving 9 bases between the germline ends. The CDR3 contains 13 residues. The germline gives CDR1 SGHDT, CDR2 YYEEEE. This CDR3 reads CASSFYRGETQYF. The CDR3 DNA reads TGTGCCAGCAGCTTTTATAGGGGAGAGACCCAGTACTTC.

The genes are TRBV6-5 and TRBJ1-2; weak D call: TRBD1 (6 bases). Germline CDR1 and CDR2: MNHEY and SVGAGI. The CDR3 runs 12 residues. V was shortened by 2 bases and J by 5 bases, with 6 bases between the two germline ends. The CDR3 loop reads CASSYGQYGYTF. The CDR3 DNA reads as TGTGCCAGCAGTTACGGACAGTATGGCTACACCTTC.

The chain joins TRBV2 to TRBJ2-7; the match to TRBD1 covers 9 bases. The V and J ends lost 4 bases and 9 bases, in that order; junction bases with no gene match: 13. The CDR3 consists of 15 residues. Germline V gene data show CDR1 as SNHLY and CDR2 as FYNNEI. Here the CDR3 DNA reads TGTGCCAGCAGTGTGGGACAGGGAATTCACGAGGGGCAGTACTTC. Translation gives CASSVGQGIHEGQYF. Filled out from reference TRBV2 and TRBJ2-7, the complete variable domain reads EPEVTQTPSHQVTQMGQEVILRCVPISNHLYFYWYRQILGQKVEFLVSFYNNEISEKSEIFDDQFSVERPDGSNFTLKIRSTKLEDSAMYFCASSVGQGIHEGQYFGPGTRLTVT.

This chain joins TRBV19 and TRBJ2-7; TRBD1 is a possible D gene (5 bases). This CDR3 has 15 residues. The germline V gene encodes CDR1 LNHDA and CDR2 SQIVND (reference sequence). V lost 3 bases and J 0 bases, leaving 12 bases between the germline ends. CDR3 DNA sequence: TGTGCCAGTAGTATGGGGCGGTTGAACTCCTACGAGCAGTACTTC. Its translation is CASSMGRLNSYEQYF.